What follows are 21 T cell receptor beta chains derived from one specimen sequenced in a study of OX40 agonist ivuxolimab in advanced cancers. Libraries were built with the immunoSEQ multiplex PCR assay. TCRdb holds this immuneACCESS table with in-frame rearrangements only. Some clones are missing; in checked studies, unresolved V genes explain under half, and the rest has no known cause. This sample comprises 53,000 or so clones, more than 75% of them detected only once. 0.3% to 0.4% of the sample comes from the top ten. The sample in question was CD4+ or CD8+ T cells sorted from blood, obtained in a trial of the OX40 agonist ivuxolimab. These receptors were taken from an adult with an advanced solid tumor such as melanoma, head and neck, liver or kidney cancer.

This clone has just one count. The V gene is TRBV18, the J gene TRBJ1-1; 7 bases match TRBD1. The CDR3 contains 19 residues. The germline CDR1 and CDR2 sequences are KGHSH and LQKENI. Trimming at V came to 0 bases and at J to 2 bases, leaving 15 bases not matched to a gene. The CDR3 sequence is CASSPPGRTGPRGNTEAFF. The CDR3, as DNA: TGTGCCAGCTCACCACCTGGGAGGACAGGTCCGCGGGGAAACACTGAAGCTTTCTTT.

CDR3 DNA: TGTGCCGGACATGGACAGATTAATGAAAAACTGTTTTTT. Amino acids: CAGHGQINEKLFF. The chain uses TRBV2 and TRBJ1-4; possible D gene TRBD1, 6 bases. V lost 11 bases, J lost 4 bases, and 14 bases lay in between. CDR1 and CDR2 (germline): SNHLY, FYNNEI. This CDR3 is 13 amino acids long.

CDR3 DNA sequence: TGTGCCAGCAGTGCGGTTGGGGGTCAGCCCCAGCATTTT. Amino acids: CASSAVGGQPQHF. This chain uses TRBV6-1 with TRBJ1-5, with D maybe TRBD1 (5 bases). The CDR3 loop spans 13 amino acids. Trimming pared 4 bases from V and 6 bases from J, leaving 10 bases between. Germline V gives CDR1 MNHNS, CDR2 SASEGT.

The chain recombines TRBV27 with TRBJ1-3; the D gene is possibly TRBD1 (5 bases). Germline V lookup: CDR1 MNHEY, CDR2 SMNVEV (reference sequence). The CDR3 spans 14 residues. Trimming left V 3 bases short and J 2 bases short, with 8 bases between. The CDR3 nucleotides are TGTGCCAGCAGTTTCGGGGGGGCTGGAAACACCATATATTTT. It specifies CASSFGGAGNTIYF.

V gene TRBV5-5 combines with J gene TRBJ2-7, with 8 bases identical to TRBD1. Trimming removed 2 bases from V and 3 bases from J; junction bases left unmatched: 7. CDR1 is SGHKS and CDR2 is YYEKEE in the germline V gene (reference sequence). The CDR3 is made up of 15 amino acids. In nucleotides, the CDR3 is TGTGCCAGCAGCTTCCGCCGGGGACAGGTCTACGAGCAGTACTTC. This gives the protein CASSFRRGQVYEQYF.

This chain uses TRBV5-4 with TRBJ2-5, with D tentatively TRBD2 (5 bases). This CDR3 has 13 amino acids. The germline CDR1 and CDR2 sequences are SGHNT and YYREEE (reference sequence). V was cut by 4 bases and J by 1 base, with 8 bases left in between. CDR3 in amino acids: CASSAGLQETQYF. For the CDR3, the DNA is TGTGCCAGCAGCGCGGGTCTCCAAGAGACCCAGTACTTC.

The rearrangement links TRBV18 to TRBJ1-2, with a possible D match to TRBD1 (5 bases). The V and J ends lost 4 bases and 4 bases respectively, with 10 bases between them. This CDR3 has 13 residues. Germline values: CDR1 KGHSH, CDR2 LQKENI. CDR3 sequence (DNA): TGTGCCAGCTCACTATGGGGCGGCTATGGCTACACCTTC. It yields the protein CASSLWGGYGYTF.

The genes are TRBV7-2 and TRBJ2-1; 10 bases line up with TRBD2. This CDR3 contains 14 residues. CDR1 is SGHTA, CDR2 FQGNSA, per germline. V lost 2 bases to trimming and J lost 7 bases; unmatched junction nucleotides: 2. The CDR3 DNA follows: TGTGCCAGCAGCTTAAGGGGACTAGCGAATGAGCAGTTCTTC. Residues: CASSLRGLANEQFF.

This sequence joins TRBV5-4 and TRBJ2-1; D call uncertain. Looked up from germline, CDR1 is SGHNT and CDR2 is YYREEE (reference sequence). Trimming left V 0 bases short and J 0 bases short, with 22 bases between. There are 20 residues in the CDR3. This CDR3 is CASSLGRTSTPFSSYNEQFF. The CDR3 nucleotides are TGTGCCAGCAGCTTGGGAAGGACCTCAACCCCCTTTAGCTCCTACAATGAGCAGTTCTTC.

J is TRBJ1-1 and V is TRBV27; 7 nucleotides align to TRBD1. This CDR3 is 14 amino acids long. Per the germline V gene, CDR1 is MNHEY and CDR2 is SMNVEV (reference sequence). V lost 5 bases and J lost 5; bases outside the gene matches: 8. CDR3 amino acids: CASSLRGGGTEAFF. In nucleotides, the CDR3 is TGTGCCAGCAGTCTCAGAGGGGGCGGGACTGAAGCTTTCTTT.

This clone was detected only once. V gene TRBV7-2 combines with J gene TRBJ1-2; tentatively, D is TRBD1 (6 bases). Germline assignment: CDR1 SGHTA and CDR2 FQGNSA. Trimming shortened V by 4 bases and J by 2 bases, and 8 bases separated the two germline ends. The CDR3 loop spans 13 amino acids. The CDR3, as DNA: TGTGCCAGCAGCTCGGGACAAAACTATGGCTACACCTTC. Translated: CASSSGQNYGYTF.

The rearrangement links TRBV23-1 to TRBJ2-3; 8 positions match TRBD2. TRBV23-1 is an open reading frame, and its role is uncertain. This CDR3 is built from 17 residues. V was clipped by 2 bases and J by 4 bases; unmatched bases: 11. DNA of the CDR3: TGCGCCAGCAGTCAACCAGGACTAGCTCGGTCCCCAGATACGCAGTATTTT. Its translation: CASSQPGLARSPDTQYF.

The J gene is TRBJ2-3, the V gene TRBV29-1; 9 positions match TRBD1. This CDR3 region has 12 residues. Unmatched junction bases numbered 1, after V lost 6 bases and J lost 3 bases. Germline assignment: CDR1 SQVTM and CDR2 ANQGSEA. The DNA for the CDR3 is TGCAGCGTGACAGGGGGGACAGATACGCAGTATTTT. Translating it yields CSVTGGTDTQYF.

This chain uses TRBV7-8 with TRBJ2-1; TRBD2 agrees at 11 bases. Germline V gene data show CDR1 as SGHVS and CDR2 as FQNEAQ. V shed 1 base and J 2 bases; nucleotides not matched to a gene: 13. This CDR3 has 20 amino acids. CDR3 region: CASSLGFGTSGPRAYNEQFF. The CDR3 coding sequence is TGTGCCAGCAGCTTAGGGTTCGGGACTAGCGGCCCCAGAGCCTACAATGAGCAGTTCTTC.

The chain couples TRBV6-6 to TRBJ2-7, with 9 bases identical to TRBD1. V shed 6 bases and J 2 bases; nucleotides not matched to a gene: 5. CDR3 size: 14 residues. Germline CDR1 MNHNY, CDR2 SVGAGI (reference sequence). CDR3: CASSQGQGTYEQYF. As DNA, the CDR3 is TGTGCCAGCAGCCAGGGACAGGGAACCTACGAGCAGTACTTC.

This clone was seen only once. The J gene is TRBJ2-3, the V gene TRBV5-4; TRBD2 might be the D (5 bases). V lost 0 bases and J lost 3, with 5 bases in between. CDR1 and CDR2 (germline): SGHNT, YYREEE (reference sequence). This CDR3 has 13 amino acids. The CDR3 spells CASSLGGTDTQYF. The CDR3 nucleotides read TGTGCCAGCAGCTTGGGAGGGACAGATACGCAGTATTTT.

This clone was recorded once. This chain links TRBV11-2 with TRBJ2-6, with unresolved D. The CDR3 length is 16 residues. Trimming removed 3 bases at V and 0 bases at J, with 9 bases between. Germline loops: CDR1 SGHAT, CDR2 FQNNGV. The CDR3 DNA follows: TGTGCCAGCAGCTTTGCCTTGGCCTCTGGGGCCAACGTCCTGACTTTC. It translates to CASSFALASGANVLTF. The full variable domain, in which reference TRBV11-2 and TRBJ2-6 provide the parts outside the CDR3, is EAGVAQSPRYKIIEKRQSVAFWCNPISGHATLYWYQQILGQGPKLLIQFQNNGVVDDSQLPKDRFSAERLKGVDSTLKIQPAKLEDSAVYLCASSFALASGANVLTFGAGSRLTVL.

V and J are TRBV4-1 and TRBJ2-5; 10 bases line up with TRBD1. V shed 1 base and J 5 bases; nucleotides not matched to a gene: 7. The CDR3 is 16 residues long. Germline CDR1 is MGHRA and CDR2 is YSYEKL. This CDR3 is CASSQGDRGRRETQYF. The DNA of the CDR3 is TGCGCCAGCAGCCAAGGGGACAGGGGAAGGCGGGAGACCCAGTACTTC.

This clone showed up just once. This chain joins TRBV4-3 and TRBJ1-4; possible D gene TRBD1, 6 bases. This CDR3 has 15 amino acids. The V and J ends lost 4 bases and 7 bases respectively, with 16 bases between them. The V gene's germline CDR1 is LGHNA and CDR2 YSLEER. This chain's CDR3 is CASSPRGRGGEKLFF. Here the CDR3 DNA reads TGCGCCAGCAGCCCCAGGGGTCGCGGTGGTGAAAAACTGTTTTTT.

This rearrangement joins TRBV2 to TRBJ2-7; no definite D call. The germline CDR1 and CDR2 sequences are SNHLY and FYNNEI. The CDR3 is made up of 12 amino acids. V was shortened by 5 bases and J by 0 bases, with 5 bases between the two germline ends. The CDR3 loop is CASSYSSYEQYF. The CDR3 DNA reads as TGTGCCAGCAGTTACAGCTCCTACGAGCAGTACTTC.

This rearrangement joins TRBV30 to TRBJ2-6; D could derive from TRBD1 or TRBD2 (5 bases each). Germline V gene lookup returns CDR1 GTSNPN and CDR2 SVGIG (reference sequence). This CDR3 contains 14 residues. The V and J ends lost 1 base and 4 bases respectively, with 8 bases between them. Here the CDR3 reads CAWSGGYGANVLTF. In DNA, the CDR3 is TGTGCCTGGAGTGGGGGGTACGGGGCCAACGTCCTGACTTTC.